Given below is one T cell receptor (beta chain) in context. Its antigen remains unknown. Sequenced by immunoSEQ multiplex PCR; TCRdb stores in-frame clones only, minus some. Among approximately 340,000 clones listed, 92% were seen once. These data are taken from a study of Ad26.COV2.S vaccination and SARS-CoV-2 variants. V lost 6 bases and J lost 7; bases outside the gene matches: 17. The CDR3 runs to 15 residues. Germline V gives CDR1 SQVTM, CDR2 ANQGSEA. Findings of the study overall: Those who received vaccine or placebo ended up with similar non-spike TCR breadth. Analyses of TCR breadth and depth may have underestimated total T cell responses.

The chain links TRBV29-1 to TRBJ1-2, with TRBD1 matching 7 bases. This receptor was identified in a human donor who had recovered from COVID-19. The sample consisted of peripheral blood, taken after recovery from COVID-19. CDR3 nucleotide sequence: TGCAGCGTCCTCCGCGAGGCAGGGGGGGCAAGTGGCTACACCTTC. Translating gives CSVLREAGGASGYTF.